This TCR beta chain was sequenced in a study of T cell responses to AZD1222 COVID-19 vaccine. About the study: Combined were second doses at about 4 or about 12 weeks.

The study, taken as a whole, reports: Two doses of AZD1222 preceded a rise in Spike-specific TCR breadth and depth. At baseline, just a handful of AZD1222 recipients tested seropositive. Close to half of all spike-specific TCRs reportedly target regions of the variants that are unmutated.

The CDR3 loop spans 17 amino acids. Between the trimmed V and J ends, which lost 5 bases and 0 bases, there was a span of 19 bases. The germline V gene encodes CDR1 MNHEY and CDR2 SMNVEV (reference sequence). Libraries were prepared by immunoSEQ multiplex PCR; TCRdb keeps only in-frame clonotypes and omits some of them. The table lists more than 150,000 clones, approximately 92% of them singletons. A word on this clone: Its target is unknown.

The chain carries TRBV27 and TRBJ1-1; no clear D gene. The clonotype originates from an adult in good health. The material sequenced was peripheral blood, taken on day 0 of AZD1222 vaccination. The CDR3 DNA is TGTGCCAGCAGTCCCACACACAGCGTAGGTATGAACACTGAAGCTTTCTTT. It is translated as CASSPTHSVGMNTEAFF.